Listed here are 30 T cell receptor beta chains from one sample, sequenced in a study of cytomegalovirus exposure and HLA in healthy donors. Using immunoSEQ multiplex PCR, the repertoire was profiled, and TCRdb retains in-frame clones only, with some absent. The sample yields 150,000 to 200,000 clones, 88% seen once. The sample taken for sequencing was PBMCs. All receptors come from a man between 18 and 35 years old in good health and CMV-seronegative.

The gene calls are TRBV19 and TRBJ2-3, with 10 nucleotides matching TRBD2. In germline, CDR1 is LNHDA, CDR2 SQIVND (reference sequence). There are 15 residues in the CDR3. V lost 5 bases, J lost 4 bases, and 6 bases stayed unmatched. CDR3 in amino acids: CASSSVAGGSDTQYF. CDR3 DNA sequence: TGTGCCAGTAGTTCGGTAGCGGGGGGCTCAGATACGCAGTATTTT.

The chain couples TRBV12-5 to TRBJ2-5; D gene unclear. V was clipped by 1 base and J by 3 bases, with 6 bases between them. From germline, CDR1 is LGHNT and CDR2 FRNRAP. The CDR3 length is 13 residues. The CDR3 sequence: CASGLALEETQYF. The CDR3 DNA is TGTGCTAGTGGTTTGGCTCTAGAAGAGACCCAGTACTTC.

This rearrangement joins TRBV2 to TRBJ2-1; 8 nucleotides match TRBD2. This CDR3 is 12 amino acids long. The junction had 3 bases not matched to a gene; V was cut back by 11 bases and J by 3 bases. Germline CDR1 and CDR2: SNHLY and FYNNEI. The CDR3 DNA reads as TGTGCCGTCGGGGGGGGCTACAATGAGCAGTTCTTC. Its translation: CAVGGGYNEQFF.

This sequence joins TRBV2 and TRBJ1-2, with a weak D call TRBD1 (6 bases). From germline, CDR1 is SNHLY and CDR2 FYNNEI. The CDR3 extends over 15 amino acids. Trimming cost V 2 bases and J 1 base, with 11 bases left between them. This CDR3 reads CASSERTDINYGYTF. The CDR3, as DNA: TGTGCCAGCAGTGAAAGGACAGATATTAACTATGGCTACACCTTC.

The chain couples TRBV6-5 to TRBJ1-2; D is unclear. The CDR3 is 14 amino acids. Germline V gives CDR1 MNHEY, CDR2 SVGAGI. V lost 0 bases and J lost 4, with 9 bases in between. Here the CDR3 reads CASSYSDRGYGYTF. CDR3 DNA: TGTGCCAGCAGTTACTCGGATCGAGGCTATGGCTACACCTTC.

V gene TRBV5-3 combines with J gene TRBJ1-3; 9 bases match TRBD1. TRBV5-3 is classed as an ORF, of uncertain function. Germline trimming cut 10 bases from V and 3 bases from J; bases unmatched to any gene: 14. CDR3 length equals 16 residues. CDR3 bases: TGTGCCCGAATCTGTGCTGGACAGGGGAGTGGAAACACCATATATTTT. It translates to CARICAGQGSGNTIYF.

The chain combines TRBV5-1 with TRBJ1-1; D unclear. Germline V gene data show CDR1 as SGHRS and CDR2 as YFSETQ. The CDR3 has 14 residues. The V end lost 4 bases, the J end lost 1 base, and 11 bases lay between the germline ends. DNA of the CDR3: TGCGCCAGCAGCCCCGGGTCGGAGAACACTGAAGCTTTCTTT. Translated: CASSPGSENTEAFF.

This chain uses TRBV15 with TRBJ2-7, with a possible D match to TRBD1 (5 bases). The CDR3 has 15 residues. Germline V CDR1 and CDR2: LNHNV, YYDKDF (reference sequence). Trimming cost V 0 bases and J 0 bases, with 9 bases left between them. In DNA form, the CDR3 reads TGTGCCACCAGCAGAGACCCAGGGCCCTCCTACGAGCAGTACGTC. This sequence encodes CATSRDPGPSYEQYV.

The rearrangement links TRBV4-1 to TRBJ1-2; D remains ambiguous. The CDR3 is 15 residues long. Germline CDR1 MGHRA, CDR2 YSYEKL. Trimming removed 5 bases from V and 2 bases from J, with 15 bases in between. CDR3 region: CASSYAGGQNYGYTF. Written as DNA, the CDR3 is TGCGCCAGCAGCTACGCGGGAGGGCAGAACTATGGCTACACCTTC.

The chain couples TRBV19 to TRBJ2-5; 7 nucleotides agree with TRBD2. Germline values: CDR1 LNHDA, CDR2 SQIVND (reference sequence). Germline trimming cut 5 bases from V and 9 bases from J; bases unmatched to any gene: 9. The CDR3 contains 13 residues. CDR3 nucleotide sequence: TGTGCCAGTAGTTTGACTAGCTGGGCGGCCCAGTACTTC. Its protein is CASSLTSWAAQYF.

Written as DNA, the CDR3 is TGTGCCAGCAGCTCGGGACAGGGGACCGGGGAGCTGTTTTTT. This translates into CASSSGQGTGELFF. This sequence joins TRBV7-2 and TRBJ2-2; TRBD1 matches at 10 bases. This CDR3 has 14 residues. The germline gives CDR1 SGHTA, CDR2 FQGNSA. V gave up 4 bases and J gave up 5 bases; unmatched junction bases: 1.

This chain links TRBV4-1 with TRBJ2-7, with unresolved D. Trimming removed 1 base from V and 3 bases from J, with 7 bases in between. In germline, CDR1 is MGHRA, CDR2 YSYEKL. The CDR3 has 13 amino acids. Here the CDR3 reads CASSQGALYEQYF. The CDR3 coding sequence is TGCGCCAGCAGCCAAGGGGCCCTCTACGAGCAGTACTTC.

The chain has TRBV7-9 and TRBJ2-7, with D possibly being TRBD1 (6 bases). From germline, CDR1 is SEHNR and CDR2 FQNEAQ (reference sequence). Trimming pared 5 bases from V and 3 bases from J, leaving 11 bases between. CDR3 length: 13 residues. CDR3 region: CASSPTGGYEQYV. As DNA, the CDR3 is TGTGCCAGCAGCCCGACAGGAGGCTACGAGCAGTACGTC.

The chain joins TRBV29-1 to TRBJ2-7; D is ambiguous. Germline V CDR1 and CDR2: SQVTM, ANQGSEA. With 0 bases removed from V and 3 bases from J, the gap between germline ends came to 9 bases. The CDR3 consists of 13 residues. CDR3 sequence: CSVEEVASYEQYF. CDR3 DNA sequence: TGCAGCGTTGAAGAGGTGGCTAGCTACGAGCAGTACTTC.

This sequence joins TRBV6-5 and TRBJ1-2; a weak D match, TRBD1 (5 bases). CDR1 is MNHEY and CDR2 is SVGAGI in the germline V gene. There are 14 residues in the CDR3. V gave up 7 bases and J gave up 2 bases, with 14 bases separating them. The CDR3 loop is CASTSSPGNYGYTF. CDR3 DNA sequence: TGTGCCAGCACCTCATCGCCAGGGAACTATGGCTACACCTTC.

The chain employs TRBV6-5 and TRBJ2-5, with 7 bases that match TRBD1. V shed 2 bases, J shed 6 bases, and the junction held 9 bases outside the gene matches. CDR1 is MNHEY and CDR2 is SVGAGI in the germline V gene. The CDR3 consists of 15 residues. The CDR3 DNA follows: TGTGCCAGCAGTTACGGGCAGGGGGTCGGAAAGACCCAGTACTTC. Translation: CASSYGQGVGKTQYF.

For the CDR3, the DNA is TGTGCCAGCAGCTTAGATCGGAGCCGTGCCTCTGGAAACACCATATATTTT. This encodes CASSLDRSRASGNTIYF. This sequence joins TRBV7-8 and TRBJ1-3; D is uncertain. There are 17 residues in the CDR3. V was shortened by 1 base and J by 0 bases, with 13 bases between the two germline ends. CDR1 and CDR2 (germline): SGHVS, FQNEAQ.

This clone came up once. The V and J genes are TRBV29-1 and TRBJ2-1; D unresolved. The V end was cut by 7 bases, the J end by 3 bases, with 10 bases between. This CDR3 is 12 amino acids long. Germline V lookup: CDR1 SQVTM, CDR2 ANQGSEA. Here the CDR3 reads CSGDGLYNEQFF. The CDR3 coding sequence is TGCAGCGGCGATGGTCTCTACAATGAGCAGTTCTTC.

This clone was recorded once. The CDR3 DNA reads as TGCAGCTGCGGGAGCAATGAAAAACTGTTTTTT. Its protein product is CSCGSNEKLFF. The chain couples TRBV20-1 to TRBJ1-4; D uncertain. Per germline, CDR1 DFQATT and CDR2 SNEGSKA (reference sequence). CDR3 size: 11 residues.

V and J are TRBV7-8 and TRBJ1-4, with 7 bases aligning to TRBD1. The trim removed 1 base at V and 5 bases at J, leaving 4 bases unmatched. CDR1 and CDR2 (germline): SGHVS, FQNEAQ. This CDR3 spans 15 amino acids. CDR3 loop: CASSLGTGANEKLFF. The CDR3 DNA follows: TGTGCCAGCAGCTTAGGTACAGGGGCGAATGAAAAACTGTTTTTT.

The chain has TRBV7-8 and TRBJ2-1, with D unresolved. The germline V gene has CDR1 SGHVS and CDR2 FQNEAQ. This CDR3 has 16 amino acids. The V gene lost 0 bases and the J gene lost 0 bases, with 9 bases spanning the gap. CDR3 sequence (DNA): TGTGCCAGCAGCTTAGCGCGGCAGAGCTCCTACAATGAGCAGTTCTTC. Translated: CASSLARQSSYNEQFF.

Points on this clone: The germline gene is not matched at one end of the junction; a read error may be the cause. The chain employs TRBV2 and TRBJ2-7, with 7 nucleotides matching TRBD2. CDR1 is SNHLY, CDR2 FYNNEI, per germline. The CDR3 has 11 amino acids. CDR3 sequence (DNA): TGTGCCAGCTCTCGCGGGGGAGGAAAGAGCTTC. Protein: CASSRGGGKSF.

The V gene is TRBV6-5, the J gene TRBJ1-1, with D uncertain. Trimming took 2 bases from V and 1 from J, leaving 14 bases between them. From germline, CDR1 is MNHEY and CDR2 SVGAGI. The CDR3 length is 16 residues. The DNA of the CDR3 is TGTGCCAGCAGTTACGACCTGTCGGGAAGGAACACTGAAGCTTTCTTT. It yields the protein CASSYDLSGRNTEAFF.

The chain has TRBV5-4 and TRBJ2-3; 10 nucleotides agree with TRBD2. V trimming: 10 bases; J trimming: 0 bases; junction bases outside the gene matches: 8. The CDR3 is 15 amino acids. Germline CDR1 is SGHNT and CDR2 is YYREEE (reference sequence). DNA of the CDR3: TGTGCCTTCTCCCGGACTAGCGGTAGCACAGATACGCAGTATTTT. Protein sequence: CAFSRTSGSTDTQYF.

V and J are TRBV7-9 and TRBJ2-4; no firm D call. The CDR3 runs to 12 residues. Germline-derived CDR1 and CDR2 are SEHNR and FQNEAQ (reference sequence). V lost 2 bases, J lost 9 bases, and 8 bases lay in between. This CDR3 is CASSLSPPIQYF. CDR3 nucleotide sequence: TGTGCCAGCAGCTTAAGCCCCCCCATTCAGTACTTC.

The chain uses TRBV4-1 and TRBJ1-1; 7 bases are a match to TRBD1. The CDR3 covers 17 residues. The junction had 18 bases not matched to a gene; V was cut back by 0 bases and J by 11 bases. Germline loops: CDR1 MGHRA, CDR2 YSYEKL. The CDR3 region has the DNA TGCGCCAGCAGCCAAGAAGGGACGGAACAGGGGTTTTTGGGGGCTTTCTTT. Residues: CASSQEGTEQGFLGAFF.

CDR3 protein: CASSQSGQPTGELFF. CDR3 coding DNA: TGTGCCAGCAGCCAAAGCGGGCAGCCCACCGGGGAGCTGTTTTTT. The chain is built from TRBV16 and TRBJ2-2; D is possibly TRBD2 (6 bases). From germline, CDR1 is KGHSY and CDR2 FQNENV. This CDR3 is 15 amino acids long. Trimming stripped 2 bases from V and 4 bases from J, with 11 bases between.

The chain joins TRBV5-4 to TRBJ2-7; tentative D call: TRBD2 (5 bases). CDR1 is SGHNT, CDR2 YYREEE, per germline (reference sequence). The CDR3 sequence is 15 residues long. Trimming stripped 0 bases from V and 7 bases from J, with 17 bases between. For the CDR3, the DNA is TGTGCCAGCAGCTTGGTTGGCTCCAAATCGGGGGAGCAGTACTTC. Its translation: CASSLVGSKSGEQYF.

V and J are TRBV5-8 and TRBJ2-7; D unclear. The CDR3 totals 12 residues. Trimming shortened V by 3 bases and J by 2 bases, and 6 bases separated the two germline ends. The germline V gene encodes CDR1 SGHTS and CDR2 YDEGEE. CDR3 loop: CASSSLTYEQYF. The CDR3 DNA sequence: TGTGCCAGCAGCTCCCTTACCTACGAGCAGTACTTC.

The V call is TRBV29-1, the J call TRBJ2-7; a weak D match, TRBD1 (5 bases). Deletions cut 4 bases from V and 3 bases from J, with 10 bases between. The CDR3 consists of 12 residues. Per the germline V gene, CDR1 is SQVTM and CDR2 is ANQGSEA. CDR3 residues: CSVVADSYEQYF. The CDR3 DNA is TGCAGCGTTGTTGCCGACAGCTACGAGCAGTACTTC.